Listed below are T cell receptor beta chains from one sample, sequenced in a study of T cells in Graves' hyperthyroidism and ophthalmopathy. TCRdb reprocessed the multiplex PCR reads via MiXCR and lists one record per CDR3 protein. The repertoire includes hundreds of thousands of distinct CDR3 sequences, roughly 14% of them detected once, and roughly 7.4% sits in the top ten. Material: blood. The source is a woman in her late teens or twenties with Graves' hyperthyroidism. CDR3s include the opening cysteine and the closing phenylalanine or tryptophan. The D gene is left open where the match is weak. Not every row has a clone size; where given, it reads once, few, many or a size class.

>many|TRBJ2-7|NA|TRBV27
CASSLTPRAYEQYF
TGTGCCAGCAGTTTAACCCCCAGGGCCTACGAGCAGTACTTC
>many|TRBJ2-7|TRBD1|TRBV12-3/TRBV12-4
CASSLLSGGTGVYEQYF
TGTGCCAGCAGTTTACTCTCTGGCGGGACAGGGGTCTACGAGCAGTACTTC
>many|TRBJ2-1|NA|TRBV7-6
CASSSRSITDEQFF
TGTGCCAGCAGCTCCCGCAGCATTACAGATGAGCAGTTCTTC
>once|TRBJ2-3|NA|TRBV19
CASSMSGERTDTQYF
TGTGCCAGTAGTATGTCGGGGGAACGCACAGATACGCAGTATTTT
>NA|TRBJ2-1|NA|TRBV7-3
CASSLVASDYNEQFF
TGTGCCAGCAGCTTAGTGGCTAGTGACTACAATGAGCAGTTCTTC
>many|TRBJ2-1|NA|TRBV5-8
CASSPMMGGRYNEQFF
TGTGCCAGCAGCCCGATGATGGGGGGGCGGTACAATGAGCAGTTCTTC
>NA|TRBJ2-3|TRBD1|TRBV29-1
CSVEVAIGGLVTDTQYF
TGCAGCGTTGAAGTTGCAATAGGGGGCTTGGTGACAGATACGCAGTATTTT
>many|TRBJ2-7|TRBD1|TRBV28
CASSRYRGAYEQYF
TGTGCCAGCAGTCGTTACAGGGGAGCCTACGAGCAGTACTTC
>many|TRBJ2-7|NA|TRBV20-1
CSVRGGGTPGYEQYF
TGCAGTGTCAGGGGAGGAGGGACCCCTGGCTACGAGCAGTACTTC
>NA|TRBJ2-2|NA|TRBV7-6
CASSSAARSTGELFF
TGTGCCAGCAGCTCCGCTGCCCGGAGCACCGGGGAGCTGTTTTTT
>NA|TRBJ2-3|NA|TRBV6-2/TRBV6-3
CASSYATPPGADTQYF
TGTGCCAGCAGTTACGCGACTCCCCCCGGCGCAGATACGCAGTATTTT
>NA|TRBJ1-5|TRBD1|TRBV28
CASLIPGQGGQPQHF
TGTGCCAGCCTAATACCGGGACAGGGGGGTCAGCCCCAGCATTTT
>NA|TRBJ2-3|TRBD2|TRBV13
CAGILWSSGALKTDTQYF
TGTGCCGGCATCTTGTGGTCGAGCGGGGCACTCAAGACAGATACGCAGTATTTT
>many|TRBJ1-2|NA|TRBV20-1
CSAPRGNDYGYTF
TGCAGTGCTCCTAGGGGGAACGACTATGGCTACACCTTC
>NA|TRBJ2-7|NA|TRBV20-1
CSARDLTRGPGASQWYEQYF
TGCAGTGCTAGAGATCTCACCCGAGGACCGGGGGCGAGCCAGTGGTACGAGCAGTACTTC
>many|TRBJ2-5|TRBD1|TRBV20-1
CSARDPRQGAGGETQYF
TGCAGTGCTAGAGATCCGAGACAGGGGGCGGGCGGAGAGACCCAGTACTTC
>many|TRBJ1-3|TRBD1|TRBV3-1
CASSPRQGSPGNTIYF
TGTGCCAGCAGCCCCCGACAGGGTAGCCCTGGAAACACCATATATTTT
>NA|TRBJ1-5|NA|TRBV19
CASSMIRKSTDTQHF
TGTGCCAGTAGTATGATAAGGAAAAGCACAGATACGCAGCATTTT
>NA|TRBJ1-2|TRBD1|TRBV30
CAWSGTGYYGYTF
TGTGCCTGGAGTGGGACAGGCTACTATGGCTACACCTTC
>NA|TRBJ2-7|NA|TRBV19
CASSSAGIFYEQYF
TGTGCCAGTAGCTCTGCCGGGATCTTTTACGAGCAGTACTTC
>many|TRBJ2-7|TRBD1|TRBV20-1
CSARDLTGLSHEQYF
TGCAGTGCTAGAGATCTGACAGGGCTCTCCCACGAGCAGTACTTC
>few|TRBJ1-6|TRBD1|TRBV5-1
CANSWTGWNSPLHF
TGCGCCAACAGCTGGACAGGGTGGAATTCACCCCTCCACTTT
>many|TRBJ2-5|TRBD1|TRBV12-3/TRBV12-4
CASSRDSEETQYF
TGTGCCAGCAGTCGGGACAGTGAAGAGACCCAGTACTTC
>few|TRBJ1-6|NA|TRBV27
CASRGVGSYNSPLHF
TGTGCCAGCAGGGGCGTCGGCTCCTATAATTCACCCCTCCACTTT
>many|TRBJ2-1|NA|TRBV7-7
CASSLDSRNEQFF
TGTGCTAGCAGCTTAGATAGTAGGAATGAGCAGTTCTTC
>many|TRBJ2-1|TRBD2|TRBV20-1
CSARQRRGLAGLGEQFF
TGCAGTGCTAGACAACGAAGGGGACTAGCGGGGTTAGGTGAGCAGTTCTTC
>many|TRBJ2-2|TRBD2|TRBV20-1
CSAPGLAGVGTGELFF
TGCAGTGCCCCGGGACTAGCGGGAGTGGGCACCGGGGAGCTGTTTTTT
>NA|TRBJ1-5|TRBD1|TRBV20-1
CSARAGTGEQPQHF
TGCAGTGCTAGAGCCGGGACAGGGGAACAGCCCCAGCATTTT
>many|TRBJ1-2|NA|TRBV28
CASTLGGRTVPYYGYTF
TGTGCCAGCACCTTGGGGGGCCGCACCGTCCCTTATTATGGCTACACCTTC
>many|TRBJ2-1|TRBD2|TRBV7-3
CASSSRGLAGGPLDEQFF
TGTGCCAGCAGCTCAAGGGGACTAGCGGGGGGGCCTTTAGATGAGCAGTTCTTC
>few|TRBJ2-2|NA|TRBV12-5
CASEKGGKTLTGELFF
TGTGCTAGTGAAAAGGGGGGCAAGACGTTAACCGGGGAGCTGTTTTTT
>many|TRBJ1-4|TRBD1|TRBV10-3
CAISVRQGEEKLFF
TGTGCCATCAGTGTACGACAGGGGGAGGAAAAACTGTTTTTT
>many|TRBJ1-6|NA|TRBV12-3/TRBV12-4
CASSLRDNSPLHF
TGTGCCAGCAGTCTGAGGGATAATTCACCCCTCCACTTT